The clone carrying this T cell receptor (beta chain) was observed a handful of times. What it binds is not known. These data are taken from a study of T cells in Graves' hyperthyroidism and ophthalmopathy. Study context: Specimen type is peripheral blood, collected at initial diagnosis prior to any treatment.

This sample holds PBMCs from approximately 9 ml fresh peripheral blood. General study points: Most thyroid clonotypes expanded above 0.001 appeared in blood too.

TCR beta CDR3 region amplification was performed from RNA transcripts. HTBI primers were employed in a first-round RT-PCR of the TCR CDR3. TCRdb redid the calling of the multiplex PCR reads with MiXCR, one entry per CDR3 protein. The sample consists of some 490,000 distinct CDR3 sequences, roughly 22% of them appearing once. Germline loops: CDR1 SGHAT, CDR2 FQNNGV. CDR3 size: 15 residues. Trimming at V came to 5 bases and at J to 3 bases, leaving 8 bases not matched to a gene. The origin of this receptor is a woman in her seventies with Graves' ophthalmopathy. The chain combines TRBV11-2 with TRBJ2-7; 9 nucleotides agree with TRBD1. Sequenced: blood. CDR3 loop: CASSPQGARGYEQYF. CDR3 sequence (DNA): TGTGCCAGCAGCCCACAGGGGGCGCGTGGCTACGAGCAGTACTTC. Supplemented by reference TRBV11-2 and TRBJ2-7, the full variable domain reads EAGVAQSPRYKIIEKRQSVAFWCNPISGHATLYWYQQILGQGPKLLIQFQNNGVVDDSQLPKDRFSAERLKGVDSTLKIQPAKLEDSAVYLCASSPQGARGYEQYFGPGTRLTVT.